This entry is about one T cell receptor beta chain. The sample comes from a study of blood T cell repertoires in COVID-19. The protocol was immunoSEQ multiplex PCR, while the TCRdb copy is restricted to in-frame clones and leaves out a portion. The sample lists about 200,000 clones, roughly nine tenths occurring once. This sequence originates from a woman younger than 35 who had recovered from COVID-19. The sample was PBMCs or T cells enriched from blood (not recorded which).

In DNA form, the CDR3 reads TGCGCCAGCAGGTTGACAGGACGTGAGGAGCAGTTCTTC. This sequence encodes CASRLTGREEQFF. This chain uses TRBV10-1 with TRBJ2-1, with D possibly TRBD1 on 6 matching bases. The V and J ends lost 6 bases and 10 bases respectively, with 16 bases between them. CDR1 WNHNN and CDR2 SYGVQD come from the germline V gene (reference sequence). CDR3 length equals 13 residues.